These 29 T cell receptor beta chains were sequenced from one sample in a study of cytomegalovirus exposure and HLA in healthy donors. The PCR used 60 Vbeta and 13 Jbeta primers. TCRdb keeps only in-frame clones here, not all; method: immunoSEQ multiplex PCR. The table includes fewer than 250,000 clones, roughly nine tenths detected once. Sequencing input: PBMCs. These receptors all come from a boy aged 2-15 years in good health and CMV-seronegative.

The rearrangement links TRBV6-1 to TRBJ2-2, with unresolved D. Germline CDR1 reads MNHNS; CDR2 reads SASEGT. V was clipped by 1 base and J by 3 bases, with 9 bases between them. This CDR3 region has 15 residues. CDR3 coding DNA: TGTGCCAGCAGTGAAGGTAGCTCTTACACCGGGGAGCTGTTTTTT. Amino acid sequence: CASSEGSSYTGELFF.

This rearrangement joins TRBV30 to TRBJ2-1; TRBD2 is a possible D gene (6 bases). The CDR3 spans 14 residues. V was pared by 0 bases and J by 7 bases, with 13 bases between. CDR1 and CDR2 (germline): GTSNPN, SVGIG (reference sequence). The CDR3 sequence: CAWSVGIGGNEQFF. The CDR3 DNA reads as TGTGCCTGGAGTGTGGGTATCGGGGGAAATGAGCAGTTCTTC.

This rearrangement joins TRBV9 to TRBJ1-6; maybe TRBD1 (6 bases). The CDR3 is 17 amino acids. V dropped 0 bases and J dropped 3 bases, with 13 bases sitting between them. Looked up from germline, CDR1 is SGDLS and CDR2 is YYNGEE. The chain's CDR3 is CASSVDQGRSYNSPLHF. CDR3 nucleotides: TGTGCCAGCAGCGTAGACCAGGGGCGCAGCTATAATTCACCCCTCCACTTT.

V is TRBV28 and J is TRBJ2-7; D ambiguous. The V end lost 3 bases, the J end lost 4 bases, and 7 bases lay between the germline ends. This CDR3 has 12 residues. Germline V gives CDR1 MDHEN, CDR2 SYDVKM. The CDR3 bases are TGTGCCAGCAGTTTTGAGATTTACGAGCAGTACTTC. Encoded protein: CASSFEIYEQYF. Variable domain in full (rest from reference TRBV28 and TRBJ2-7): DVKVTQSSRYLVKRTGEKVFLECVQDMDHENMFWYRQDPGLGLRLIYFSYDVKMKEKGDIPEGYSVSREKKERFSLILESASTNQTSMYLCASSFEIYEQYFGPGTRLTVT.

This clone was detected only a few times. This chain uses TRBV28 with TRBJ1-5, with 7 bases matching TRBD1. Germline V gene data show CDR1 as MDHEN and CDR2 as SYDVKM. V dropped 3 bases and J dropped 0; count of bases not matched to a gene: 11. The CDR3 loop spans 18 amino acids. The CDR3 sequence is CASSFPSQGVNSNQPQHF. The CDR3, as DNA: TGTGCCAGCAGTTTTCCTAGTCAGGGGGTAAATAGCAATCAGCCCCAGCATTTT.

This clone showed up just a few times. CDR3 sequence: CASSHHVASGANVLTF. The CDR3 DNA reads TGTGCCAGCAGCCACCACGTGGCCTCTGGGGCCAACGTCCTGACTTTC. The J gene is TRBJ2-6, the V gene TRBV7-2; no reliable D call. With 5 bases removed from V and 0 bases from J, the gap between germline ends came to 11 bases. The CDR3 loop spans 16 amino acids. The V gene's germline CDR1 is SGHTA and CDR2 FQGNSA.

V and J are TRBV7-6 and TRBJ1-2, with D possibly TRBD1 on 6 matching bases. The CDR3 sequence is 13 residues long. V gave up 4 bases and J gave up 8 bases, with 14 bases separating them. Per the germline V gene, CDR1 is SGHVS and CDR2 is FNYEAQ. CDR3 protein: CASSSGHTAGYTF. The CDR3 bases are TGTGCCAGCAGCTCGGGACACACCGCCGGCTACACCTTC.

V usage is TRBV6-5 and J usage is TRBJ1-4, with D hard to call. CDR3 length equals 14 residues. Germline V gene sequence: CDR1 MNHEY, CDR2 SVGAGI. Trimming removed 6 bases at V and 3 bases at J, with 11 bases between. For the CDR3, the DNA is TGTGCCAGCAGCTCCGAGAACCCTAATGAAAAACTGTTTTTT. It encodes CASSSENPNEKLFF.

The genes are TRBV4-1 and TRBJ1-2; D unresolved. This CDR3 has 15 amino acids. Per the germline V gene, CDR1 is MGHRA and CDR2 is YSYEKL. Trimming stripped 0 bases from V and 0 bases from J, with 8 bases between. CDR3 nucleotides: TGCGCCAGCAGCCAAGATGACATCTCTAACTATGGCTACACCTTC. Residues: CASSQDDISNYGYTF.

This rearrangement joins TRBV5-1 to TRBJ2-1; D possibly corresponds to TRBD2 (6 bases). V lost 4 bases and J 3 bases, leaving 14 bases between the germline ends. Per germline, CDR1 SGHRS and CDR2 YFSETQ. The CDR3 runs 15 residues. The DNA for the CDR3 is TGCGCCAGCAGCCCCCCGACTAGAAACTACAATGAGCAGTTCTTC. Its translation is CASSPPTRNYNEQFF.

The V gene is TRBV6-1, the J gene TRBJ1-6; a weak D match, TRBD1 (6 bases). The CDR3 is 13 residues long. Trimming shortened V by 5 bases and J by 9 bases, and 11 bases separated the two germline ends. CDR1 MNHNS and CDR2 SASEGT come from the germline V gene. CDR3 amino acids: CASSRGGGSPLHF. CDR3 sequence (DNA): TGTGCCAGCAGTAGGGGGGGCGGTTCACCCCTCCACTTT.

The count of this clone is one. V gene TRBV15 combines with J gene TRBJ1-2; D not resolved. The V gene's germline CDR1 is LNHNV and CDR2 YYDKDF (reference sequence). Trimming removed 0 bases from V and 7 bases from J, with 9 bases in between. This CDR3 has 13 residues. The CDR3 region has the DNA TGTGCCACCAGCAGAGATAAAATGGCTGGCTACACCTTC. The encoded protein is CATSRDKMAGYTF.

The chain combines TRBV19 with TRBJ2-3; possible D gene TRBD2, 6 bases. Per germline, CDR1 LNHDA and CDR2 SQIVND (reference sequence). The CDR3 contains 13 residues. V lost 6 bases to trimming and J lost 1 base, with 8 bases between them. The CDR3 DNA follows: TGTGCCAGTAGGGAGCGGGGCACAGATACGCAGTATTTT. Residues: CASRERGTDTQYF.

The chain links TRBV9 to TRBJ2-3; 10 nucleotides line up with TRBD2. CDR1 is SGDLS, CDR2 YYNGEE, per germline. J gave up 4 bases and V 3 bases, and 8 bases lay outside the gene matches. The CDR3 runs 16 residues. This CDR3 reads CASSGASGGIADTQYF. CDR3 DNA sequence: TGTGCCAGCAGCGGGGCTAGCGGGGGAATCGCAGATACGCAGTATTTT.

The CDR3 bases are TGTGCCAGCAGCGCGCCGCGTGACACTGAAGCTTTCTTT. Amino acids: CASSAPRDTEAFF. The chain uses TRBV5-4 and TRBJ1-1; D is unresolved. CDR1 is SGHNT, CDR2 YYREEE, per germline (reference sequence). The CDR3 spans 13 residues. Deletions cut 4 bases from V and 3 bases from J, with 10 bases between.

This clone was found once. Here the CDR3 reads CASSQVRQGVRVNTEAFF. The CDR3 nucleotides are TGTGCCAGCAGCCAGGTAAGACAGGGTGTGAGGGTGAACACTGAAGCTTTCTTT. This chain connects TRBV5-5 to TRBJ1-1, with TRBD1 identical over 7 bases. Per the germline V gene, CDR1 is SGHKS and CDR2 is YYEKEE (reference sequence). After removal of 4 bases from V and 0 bases from J, the junction contained 15 bases not matched to a gene. This CDR3 is 18 amino acids long.

The CDR3, as DNA: TGTGCCAGCAGTCAATTTAGCGGGAGCCCGAATGAGCAGTTCTTC. Translated, it gives CASSQFSGSPNEQFF. The rearrangement joins TRBV6-1 to TRBJ2-1, with 9 bases matching TRBD2. This CDR3 contains 15 residues. Germline assignment: CDR1 MNHNS and CDR2 SASEGT. Trimming at V came to 5 bases and at J to 7 bases, leaving 9 bases not matched to a gene.

The V and J genes are TRBV27 and TRBJ1-6; D remains unclear. The germline V and J ends were trimmed by 2 bases and 11 bases, with 22 bases remaining between them. The CDR3 totals 17 residues. CDR1 and CDR2 from the germline V gene are MNHEY and SMNVEV (reference sequence). The CDR3 coding sequence is TGTGCCAGCAGTTTACTAGCTGGGTCAGCCCAACTTACACCCCTCCACTTT. It encodes CASSLLAGSAQLTPLHF.

The chain links TRBV7-9 to TRBJ2-3, with TRBD2 matching 9 bases. CDR1 and CDR2 (germline): SEHNR, FQNEAQ (reference sequence). The CDR3 is 16 amino acids. With V trimmed by 5 bases and J by 5 bases, 11 bases remained unmatched. The CDR3 loop is CASSHRLAGIEDTQYF. CDR3 coding DNA: TGTGCCAGCAGCCATCGGCTAGCGGGGATAGAAGATACGCAGTATTTT.

This chain links TRBV2 with TRBJ1-2; 11 nucleotides agree with TRBD1. Germline V CDR1 and CDR2: SNHLY, FYNNEI. The CDR3 has 12 amino acids. The junction had 2 bases not matched to a gene; V was cut back by 6 bases and J by 8 bases. DNA of the CDR3: TGTGCCAGCAGCGGGACAGGGGGAGGCTACACCTTC. It is translated as CASSGTGGGYTF.

V usage is TRBV4-1 and J usage is TRBJ1-4, with TRBD1 as a possible D gene (5 bases). CDR1 is MGHRA and CDR2 is YSYEKL in the germline V gene. Trimming removed 0 bases from V and 4 bases from J, with 12 bases in between. CDR3 size: 16 residues. The CDR3 reads CASSQDQGTNNEKLFF. CDR3 sequence (DNA): TGCGCCAGCAGCCAAGATCAGGGTACGAATAATGAAAAACTGTTTTTT.

The V gene is TRBV28, the J gene TRBJ2-7; 10 bases are shared with TRBD2. The CDR3 is 17 residues long. CDR1 is MDHEN, CDR2 SYDVKM, per germline. With V trimmed by 4 bases and J by 1 base, 10 bases remained unmatched. CDR3 sequence (DNA): TGTGCCAGCAGTTCACCAACTAGCGGGAAGGGATCCTACGAGCAGTACTTC. Translating gives CASSSPTSGKGSYEQYF. Supplemented by reference TRBV28 and TRBJ2-7, the full variable domain reads DVKVTQSSRYLVKRTGEKVFLECVQDMDHENMFWYRQDPGLGLRLIYFSYDVKMKEKGDIPEGYSVSREKKERFSLILESASTNQTSMYLCASSSPTSGKGSYEQYFGPGTRLTVT.

The rearrangement links TRBV11-2 to TRBJ1-1; weak D call: TRBD1 (6 bases). The CDR3 sequence is 15 residues long. The germline V gene has CDR1 SGHAT and CDR2 FQNNGV. V was cut by 5 bases and J by 0 bases, with 13 bases left in between. This chain's CDR3 is CASSARQGLNTEAFF. CDR3 coding DNA: TGTGCCAGCAGCGCAAGGCAGGGGTTGAACACTGAAGCTTTCTTT.

This clone has a single count. The genes are TRBV5-5 and TRBJ2-5; D gene uncertain. CDR1 SGHKS and CDR2 YYEKEE come from the germline V gene (reference sequence). CDR3 length equals 15 residues. V lost 0 bases and J lost 2, with 11 bases in between. The CDR3 DNA is TGTGCCAGCAGCTTGGTCGGGTGGAATCAAGAGACCCAGTACTTC. Amino acids: CASSLVGWNQETQYF.

The chain links TRBV25-1 to TRBJ1-6; TRBD1 matches 11 bases. CDR1 MGHDK and CDR2 SYGVNS come from the germline V gene. The V segment lost 1 base and the J segment 8 bases; nucleotides outside the gene matches: 1. The CDR3 totals 15 residues. Here the CDR3 DNA reads TGTGCCAGCAGTGAATGGACAGGGGGCGATTCACCCCTCCACTTT. This gives the protein CASSEWTGGDSPLHF.

The chain carries TRBV9 and TRBJ1-3, with D possibly TRBD1 on 6 matching bases. The CDR3 loop spans 16 amino acids. The V end lost 3 bases, the J end lost 0 bases, and 13 bases lay between the germline ends. Germline V gives CDR1 SGDLS, CDR2 YYNGEE. In DNA form, the CDR3 reads TGTGCCAGCAGCGCCCGACAGGCTATCTCTGGAAACACCATATATTTT. It translates to CASSARQAISGNTIYF.

The chain is built from TRBV6-4 and TRBJ2-1, with 8 nucleotides matching TRBD2. There are 16 residues in the CDR3. Trimming took 6 bases from V and 5 from J; bases not matched to a gene: 12. Germline values: CDR1 MRHNA, CDR2 SNTAGT. The CDR3 region is CASSEREGSGNNEQFF. DNA of the CDR3: TGTGCCAGCAGCGAACGGGAGGGTAGTGGAAACAATGAGCAGTTCTTC.

This sequence joins TRBV30 and TRBJ2-7, with a tentative D call TRBD1 (6 bases). Between the trimmed V and J ends, which lost 0 bases and 4 bases, there was a span of 13 bases. CDR1 and CDR2 (germline): GTSNPN, SVGIG (reference sequence). The CDR3 is 14 amino acids. CDR3 region: CAWSVGRGRYEQYF. The CDR3 nucleotides read TGTGCCTGGAGTGTAGGCAGGGGAAGGTACGAGCAGTACTTC.

This rearrangement joins TRBV5-1 to TRBJ1-2, with a weak D call TRBD1 (6 bases). V was trimmed by 4 bases and J by 8 bases, leaving 15 bases between them. Germline loops: CDR1 SGHRS, CDR2 YFSETQ. The CDR3 extends over 13 amino acids. This chain's CDR3 is CASSDRPEWGYTF. CDR3 coding DNA: TGCGCCAGCAGCGACAGGCCAGAATGGGGCTACACCTTC. Using reference TRBV5-1 and TRBJ1-2 for the parts outside the CDR3, the full variable domain is KAGVTQTPRYLIKTRGQQVTLSCSPISGHRSVSWYQQTPGQGLQFLFEYFSETQRNKGNFPGRFSGRQFSNSRSEMNVSTLELGDSALYLCASSDRPEWGYTFGSGTRLTVV.